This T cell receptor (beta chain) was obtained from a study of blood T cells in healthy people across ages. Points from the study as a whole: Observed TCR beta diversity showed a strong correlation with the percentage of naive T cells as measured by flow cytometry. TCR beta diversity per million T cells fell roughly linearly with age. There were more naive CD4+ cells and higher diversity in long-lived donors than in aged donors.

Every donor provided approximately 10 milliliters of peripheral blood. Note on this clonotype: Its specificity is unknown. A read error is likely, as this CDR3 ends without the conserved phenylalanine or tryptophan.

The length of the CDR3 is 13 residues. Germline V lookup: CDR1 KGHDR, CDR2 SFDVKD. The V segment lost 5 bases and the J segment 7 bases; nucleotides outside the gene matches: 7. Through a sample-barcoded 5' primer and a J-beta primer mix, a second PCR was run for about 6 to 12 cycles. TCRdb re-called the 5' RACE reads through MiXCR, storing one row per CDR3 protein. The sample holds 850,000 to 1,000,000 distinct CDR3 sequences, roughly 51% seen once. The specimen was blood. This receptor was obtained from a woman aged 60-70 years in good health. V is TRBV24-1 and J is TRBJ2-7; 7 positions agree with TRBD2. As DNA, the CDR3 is TGTGCCACCAGTGTTGCGGGAGAAAATGAGCAGTACTCC. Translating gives CATSVAGENEQYS.